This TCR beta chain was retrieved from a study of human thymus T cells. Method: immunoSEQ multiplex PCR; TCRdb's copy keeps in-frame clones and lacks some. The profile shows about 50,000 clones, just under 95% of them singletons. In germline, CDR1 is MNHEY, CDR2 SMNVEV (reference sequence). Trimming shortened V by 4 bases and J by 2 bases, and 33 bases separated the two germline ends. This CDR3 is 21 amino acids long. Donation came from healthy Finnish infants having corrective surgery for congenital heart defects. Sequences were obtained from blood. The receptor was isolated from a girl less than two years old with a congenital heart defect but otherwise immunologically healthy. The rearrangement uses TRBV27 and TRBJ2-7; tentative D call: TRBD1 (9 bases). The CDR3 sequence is CASSYRGPGVAGIAIPYEQYF. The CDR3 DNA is TGTGCCAGCAGTTACAGGGGGCCTGGGGTAGCGGGGATCGCCATCCCCTACGAGCAGTACTTC.